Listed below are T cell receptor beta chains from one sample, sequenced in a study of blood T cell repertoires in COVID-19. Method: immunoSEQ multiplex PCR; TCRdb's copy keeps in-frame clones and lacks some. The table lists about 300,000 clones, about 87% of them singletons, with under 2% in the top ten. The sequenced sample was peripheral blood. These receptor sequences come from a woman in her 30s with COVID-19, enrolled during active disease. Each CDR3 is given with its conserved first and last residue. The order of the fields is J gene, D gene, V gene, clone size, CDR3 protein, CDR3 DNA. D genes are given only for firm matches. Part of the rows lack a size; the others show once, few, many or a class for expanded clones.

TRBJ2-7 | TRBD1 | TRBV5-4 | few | CASSRGQGYEQYF | TGTGCCAGCAGCAGGGGACAGGGCTACGAGCAGTACTTC
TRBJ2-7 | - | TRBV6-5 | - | CASSTGTNNYEQYF | TGTGCCAGCAGCACCGGGACAAATAACTACGAGCAGTACTTC
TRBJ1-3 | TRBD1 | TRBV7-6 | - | CASSSTGGETRNTIYF | TGTGCCAGCAGCTCGACAGGGGGTGAGACCAGAAACACCATATATTTT
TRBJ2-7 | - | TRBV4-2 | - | CASSWGGLKEQYF | TGTGCCAGCAGCTGGGGGGGCCTTAAAGAGCAGTACTTC
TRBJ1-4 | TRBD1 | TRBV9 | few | CASTVGGQGDEKLFF | TGTGCCAGCACCGTAGGGGGACAGGGGGATGAAAAACTGTTTTTT
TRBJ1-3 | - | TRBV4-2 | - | CASSQFQGGGSGNTIYF | TGTGCCAGCAGCCAATTCCAGGGTGGGGGGTCTGGAAACACCATATATTTT
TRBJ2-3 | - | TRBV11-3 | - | CASSLEGGPSTDTQYF | TGTGCCAGCAGCTTAGAAGGGGGACCTAGCACAGATACGCAGTATTTT
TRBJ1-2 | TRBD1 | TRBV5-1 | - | CASSLDRGAYGYTF | TGCGCCAGCAGCTTGGACAGGGGGGCCTATGGCTACACCTTC
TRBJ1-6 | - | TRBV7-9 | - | CASSSGEPVNSPLHF | TGTGCCAGCAGCTCGGGGGAACCGGTAAATTCACCCCTCCACTTT
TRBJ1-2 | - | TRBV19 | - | CASTPSSERYGYTF | TGTGCCAGTACCCCCTCCTCGGAGAGGTATGGCTACACCTTC
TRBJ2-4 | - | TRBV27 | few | CASTPSGAKNIQYF | TGTGCCAGCACCCCCTCAGGAGCCAAAAACATTCAGTACTTC
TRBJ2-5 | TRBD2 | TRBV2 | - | CASSAGTRVHQETQYF | TGTGCCAGCAGTGCCGGGACTAGGGTCCATCAAGAGACCCAGTACTTC
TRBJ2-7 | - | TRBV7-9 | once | CATGGGGPQAEQYF | TGTGCCACCGGTGGGGGGGGCCCCCAGGCCGAGCAGTACTTC
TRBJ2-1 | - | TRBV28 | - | CASSLVSFGNEQFF | TGTGCCAGCAGTTTAGTATCTTTCGGCAATGAGCAGTTCTTC
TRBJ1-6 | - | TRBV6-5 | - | CASSYSSGRGSPLHF | TGTGCCAGCAGTTACTCGTCGGGTCGGGGTTCACCCCTCCACTTT
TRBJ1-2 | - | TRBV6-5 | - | CASSRDTSPYGYTF | TGTGCCAGCAGTAGGGACACAAGTCCCTATGGCTACACCTTC
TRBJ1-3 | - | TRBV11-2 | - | CASRTGRGGRRNSGNTIYF | TGTGCCAGCAGAACCGGCCGAGGAGGACGGAGAAACTCTGGAAACACCATATATTTT
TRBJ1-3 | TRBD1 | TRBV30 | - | CAWGPPGQVRNTIYF | TGTGCCTGGGGGCCACCCGGACAGGTGCGAAACACCATATATTTT
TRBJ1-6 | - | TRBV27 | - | CASSLNEGGLYNSPLHF | TGTGCCAGCAGTTTAAACGAGGGGGGGCTATATAATTCACCCCTCCACTTT
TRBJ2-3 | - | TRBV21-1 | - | CASTPTSGGAVEGTQYF | TGTGCCAGCACCCCGACTAGCGGGGGGGCGGTGGAAGGCACGCAGTATTTT
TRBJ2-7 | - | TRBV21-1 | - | CASSQTYEQYF | TGTGCCAGCAGCCAAACATACGAGCAGTACTTC
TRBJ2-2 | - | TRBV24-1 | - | CATSDAPGATNTGELFF | TGTGCCACCAGTGATGCCCCTGGGGCCACGAACACCGGGGAGCTGTTTTTT
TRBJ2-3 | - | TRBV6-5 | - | CASSYRGGFRDTQYF | TGTGCCAGCAGTTACCGGGGAGGTTTCAGGGATACGCAGTATTTT
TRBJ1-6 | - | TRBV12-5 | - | CASGLDRDSPLHF | TGTGCTAGTGGTTTGGACAGGGATTCACCCCTCCACTTT
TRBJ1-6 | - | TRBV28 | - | CASSPLGASSYNSPLHF | TGTGCCAGCAGTCCCCTGGGGGCGAGCTCCTATAATTCACCCCTCCACTTT
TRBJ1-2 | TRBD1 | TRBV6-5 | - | CASSSPGQGARGYTF | TGTGCCAGCAGTTCCCCCGGACAGGGGGCTCGTGGCTACACCTTC
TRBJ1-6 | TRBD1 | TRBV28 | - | CASSPGPGTGFYSPLHF | TGTGCCAGCAGTCCCGGCCCCGGGACAGGGTTTTATTCACCCCTCCACTTT
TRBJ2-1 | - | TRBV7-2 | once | CASGLGGQAMYNEQFF | TGTGCCAGCGGATTGGGAGGACAGGCCATGTACAATGAGCAGTTCTTC
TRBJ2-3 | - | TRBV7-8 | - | CASSRTGGTTDTQYF | TGTGCCAGCAGTCGTACCGGGGGTACGACAGATACGCAGTATTTT
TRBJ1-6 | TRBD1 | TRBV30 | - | CASPSRTGRNSPLHF | TGTGCCTCCCCCTCCCGGACAGGGAGGAATTCACCCCTCCACTTT
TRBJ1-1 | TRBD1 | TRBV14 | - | CASSQRGQGLGGAEAFF | TGTGCCAGCAGCCAACGGGGACAGGGATTAGGTGGGGCTGAAGCTTTCTTT
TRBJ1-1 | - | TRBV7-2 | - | CASSLEAHPWEDTEAFF | TGTGCCAGCAGCTTAGAGGCGCATCCTTGGGAGGACACTGAAGCTTTCTTT
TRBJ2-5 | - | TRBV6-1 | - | CASSELGTQYF | TGTGCCAGCAGTGAGCTCGGGACCCAGTACTTC
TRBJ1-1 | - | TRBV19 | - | CASSERQLVGKGTEAFF | TGTGCCAGTAGTGAAAGACAGCTAGTAGGAAAGGGGACTGAAGCTTTCTTT
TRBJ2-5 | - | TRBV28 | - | CASRGLRFGEYF | TGTGCCAGTCGGGGACTGAGGTTTGGCGAGTACTTC
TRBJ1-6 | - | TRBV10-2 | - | CASSFQGSYNSPLHF | TGCGCCAGCAGTTTCCAGGGGTCCTATAATTCACCCCTCCACTTT
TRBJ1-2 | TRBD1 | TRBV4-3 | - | CASSQDLGRGLGYTF | TGCGCCAGCAGCCAAGATCTTGGCAGGGGGCTCGGCTACACCTTC
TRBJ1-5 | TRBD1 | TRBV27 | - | CASSRDRGGSQPQHF | TGTGCCAGCTCTAGGGACAGGGGGGGGAGTCAGCCCCAGCATTTT
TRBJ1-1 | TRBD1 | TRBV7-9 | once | CASSLMQGGAFF | TGTGCCAGCAGCTTAATGCAGGGGGGAGCTTTCTTT
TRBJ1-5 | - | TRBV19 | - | CASSWGGDSNQPQHF | TGTGCCAGTAGCTGGGGGGGGGATAGCAATCAGCCCCAGCATTTT
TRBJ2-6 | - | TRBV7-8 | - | CATATGNGANVLTF | TGTGCCACCGCCACGGGTAATGGGGCCAACGTCCTGACTTTC
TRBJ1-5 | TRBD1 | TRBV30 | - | CAWRDGTGGYSNQPQHF | TGTGCCTGGAGAGATGGGACAGGAGGTTATAGCAATCAGCCCCAGCATTTT